The clone carrying this TCR beta chain has ten or more counts. What it binds is unknown. Regarding time point: newly diagnosed GD, antithyroid drugs for less than 3 months. PBMCs were the source of the RNA used for TCR sequencing. The CDR3 spans 14 residues. The germline CDR1 and CDR2 sequences are GTSNPN and SVGIG (reference sequence). Arm-PCR of CDR3 regions with iRepertoire HTBI primers generated TCR beta libraries. TCRdb reanalysed the multiplex PCR reads using MiXCR and keeps one entry per CDR3 protein. The data contain 200,000 to 250,000 distinct CDR3 sequences, 15% to 20% of them singletons. This entry belongs to a study of regulatory T cells in long-lasting Graves disease. Study in general: Duration of antithyroid drug therapy among newly diagnosed Graves' patients was under 3 months.

General study points: Repertoires from persistent disease leaned toward TRBV28, TRBJ1-2 and TRBJ2-5. Not thyroid tissue but only peripheral blood was studied.

This same sample was also part of a study on T cells in Graves' hyperthyroidism and ophthalmopathy. Per that paper: A model built on 13 V-J features separated ophthalmopathy from stable hyperthyroidism.

V is TRBV30 and J is TRBJ1-2, with D maybe TRBD1 (5 bases). This receptor was identified in a woman younger than 45 with Graves disease. The input for sequencing was peripheral blood mononuclear cells (PBMCs), taken at new diagnosis, from a patient treated with antithyroid drugs. CDR3 region: CALDIQATNYGYTF. The CDR3 nucleotides are TGTGCTTTGGACATTCAGGCAACTAACTATGGCTACACCTTC.